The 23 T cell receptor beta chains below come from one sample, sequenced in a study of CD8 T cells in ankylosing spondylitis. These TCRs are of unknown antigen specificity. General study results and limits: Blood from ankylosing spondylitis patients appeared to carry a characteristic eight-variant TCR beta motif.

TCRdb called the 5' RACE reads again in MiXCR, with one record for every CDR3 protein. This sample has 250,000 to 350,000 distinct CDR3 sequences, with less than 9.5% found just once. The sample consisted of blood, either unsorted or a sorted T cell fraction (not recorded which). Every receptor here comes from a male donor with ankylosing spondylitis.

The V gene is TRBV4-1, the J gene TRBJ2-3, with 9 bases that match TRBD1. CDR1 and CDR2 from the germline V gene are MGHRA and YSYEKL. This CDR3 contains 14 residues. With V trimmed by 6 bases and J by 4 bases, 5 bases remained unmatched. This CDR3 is CASRPDRGADTQYF. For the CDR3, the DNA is TGCGCCAGCAGACCCGACAGGGGGGCAGATACGCAGTATTTT.

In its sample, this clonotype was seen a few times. The DNA for the CDR3 is TGTGCCAGCAGCACCTCCGGGACAGGGTTCGGCTATGGCTACACCTTC. Its translation: CASSTSGTGFGYGYTF. V is TRBV11-3 and J is TRBJ1-2, with TRBD1 identical over 9 bases. With 5 bases clipped from V and 4 bases from J, the junction kept 11 bases outside the gene matches. CDR3 length: 16 amino acids. Per germline, CDR1 SGHNT and CDR2 YENEEA.

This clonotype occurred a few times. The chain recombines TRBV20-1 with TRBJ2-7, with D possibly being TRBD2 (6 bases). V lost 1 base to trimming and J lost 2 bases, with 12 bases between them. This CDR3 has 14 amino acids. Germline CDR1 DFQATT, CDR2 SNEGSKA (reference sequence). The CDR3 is CSARGLEGTYEQYF. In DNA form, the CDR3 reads TGCAGTGCTAGAGGTCTGGAGGGTACCTACGAGCAGTACTTC.

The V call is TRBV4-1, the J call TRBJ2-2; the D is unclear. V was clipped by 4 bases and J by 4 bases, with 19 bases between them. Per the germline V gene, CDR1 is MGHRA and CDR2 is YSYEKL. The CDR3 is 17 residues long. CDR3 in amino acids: CASSLRRPGIGTGELFF. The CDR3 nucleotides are TGCGCCAGCAGCCTCAGACGGCCAGGAATTGGCACCGGGGAGCTGTTTTTT.

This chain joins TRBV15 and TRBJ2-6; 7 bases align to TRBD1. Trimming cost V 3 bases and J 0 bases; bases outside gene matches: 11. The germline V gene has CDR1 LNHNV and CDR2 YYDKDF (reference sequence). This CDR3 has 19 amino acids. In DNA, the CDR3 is TGTGCCACCAGCAGGGGGTTTGGGACAGTGTACTCTGGGGCCAACGTCCTGACTTTC. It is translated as CATSRGFGTVYSGANVLTF.

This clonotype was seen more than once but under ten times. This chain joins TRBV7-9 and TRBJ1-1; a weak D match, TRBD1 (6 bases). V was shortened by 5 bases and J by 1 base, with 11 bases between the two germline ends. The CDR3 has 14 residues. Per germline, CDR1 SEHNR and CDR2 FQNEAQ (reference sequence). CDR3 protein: CASSRGTRNTEAFF. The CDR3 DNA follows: TGTGCCAGCAGCCGAGGGACAAGGAACACTGAAGCTTTCTTT.

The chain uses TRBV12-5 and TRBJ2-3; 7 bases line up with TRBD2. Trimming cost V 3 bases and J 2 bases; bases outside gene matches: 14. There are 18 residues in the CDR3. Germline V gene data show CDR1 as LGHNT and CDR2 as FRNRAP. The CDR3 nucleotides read TGTGCTAGTGGTTTCGGGCGGCAAACTAGCGCCTCCACAGATACGCAGTATTTT. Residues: CASGFGRQTSASTDTQYF.

CDR3 region: CASSHQDLGDYEQYF. In DNA, the CDR3 is TGTGCCAGCAGCCACCAAGACTTGGGGGACTACGAGCAGTACTTC. The chain recombines TRBV7-9 with TRBJ2-7; the D gene could be TRBD1 or TRBD2 (5 bases each). This CDR3 is built from 15 residues. The germline V gene encodes CDR1 SEHNR and CDR2 FQNEAQ (reference sequence). The V end lost 5 bases, the J end lost 3 bases, and 17 bases lay between the germline ends.

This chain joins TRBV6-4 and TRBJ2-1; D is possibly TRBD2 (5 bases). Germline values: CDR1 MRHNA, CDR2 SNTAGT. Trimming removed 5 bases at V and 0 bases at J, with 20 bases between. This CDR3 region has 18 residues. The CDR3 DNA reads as TGTGCCAGCAGTCGCTCCCTGACTACTCCAAGCTCCTACAATGAGCAGTTCTTC. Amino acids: CASSRSLTTPSSYNEQFF.

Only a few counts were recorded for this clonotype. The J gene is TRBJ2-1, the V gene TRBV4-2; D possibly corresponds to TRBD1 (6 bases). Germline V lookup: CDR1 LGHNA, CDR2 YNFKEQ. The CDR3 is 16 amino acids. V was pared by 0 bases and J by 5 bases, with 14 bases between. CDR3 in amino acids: CASSQDLDRGNNEQFF. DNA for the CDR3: TGTGCCAGCAGCCAAGATTTGGACAGAGGTAACAATGAGCAGTTCTTC.

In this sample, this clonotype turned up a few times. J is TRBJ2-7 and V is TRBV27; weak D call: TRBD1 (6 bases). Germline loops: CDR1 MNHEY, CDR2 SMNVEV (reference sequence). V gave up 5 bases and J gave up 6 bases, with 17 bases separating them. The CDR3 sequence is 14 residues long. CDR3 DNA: TGTGCCAGCAGTCCGGACAGACCCGTTCGCGAGCAGTACTTC. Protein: CASSPDRPVREQYF.

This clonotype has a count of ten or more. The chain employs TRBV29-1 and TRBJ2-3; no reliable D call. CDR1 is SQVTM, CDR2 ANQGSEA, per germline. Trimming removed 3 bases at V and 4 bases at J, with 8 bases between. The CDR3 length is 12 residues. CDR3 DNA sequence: TGCAGCGTTGACGGTTTGGCAGATACGCAGTATTTT. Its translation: CSVDGLADTQYF.

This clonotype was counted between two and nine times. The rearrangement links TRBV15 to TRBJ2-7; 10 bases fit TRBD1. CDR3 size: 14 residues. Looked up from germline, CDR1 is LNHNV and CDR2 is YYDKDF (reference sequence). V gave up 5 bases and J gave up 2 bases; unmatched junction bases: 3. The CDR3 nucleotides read TGTGCCACCAGCCGGGACAGGGGCCCCTACGAGCAGTACTTC. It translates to CATSRDRGPYEQYF.

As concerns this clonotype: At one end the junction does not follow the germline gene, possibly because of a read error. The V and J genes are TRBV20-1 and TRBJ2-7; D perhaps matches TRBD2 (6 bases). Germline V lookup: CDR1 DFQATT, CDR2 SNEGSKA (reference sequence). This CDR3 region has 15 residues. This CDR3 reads CSARDLSSESYEQNF. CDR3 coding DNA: TGCAGTGCTAGAGATCTGTCTAGCGAGTCCTACGAGCAGAACTTC.

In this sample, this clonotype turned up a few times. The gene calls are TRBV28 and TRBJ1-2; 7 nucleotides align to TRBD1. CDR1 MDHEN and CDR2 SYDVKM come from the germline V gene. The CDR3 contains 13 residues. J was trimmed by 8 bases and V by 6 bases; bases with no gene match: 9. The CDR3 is CASSPRTGKGYTF. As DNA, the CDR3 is TGTGCCAGCAGCCCTCGGACAGGAAAGGGCTACACCTTC.

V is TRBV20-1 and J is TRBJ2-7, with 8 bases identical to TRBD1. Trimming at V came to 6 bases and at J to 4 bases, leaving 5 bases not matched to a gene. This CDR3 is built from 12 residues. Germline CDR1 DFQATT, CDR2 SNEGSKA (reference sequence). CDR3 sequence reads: CSAMDRAYEQYF. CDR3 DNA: TGCAGTGCCATGGACAGGGCTTACGAGCAGTACTTC.

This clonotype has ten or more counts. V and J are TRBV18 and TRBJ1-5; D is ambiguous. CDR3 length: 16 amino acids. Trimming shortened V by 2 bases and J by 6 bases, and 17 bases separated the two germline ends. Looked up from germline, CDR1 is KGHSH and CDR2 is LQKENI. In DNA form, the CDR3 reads TGTGCCAGCTCACCAGAAACGACACGGGTGGGTCAGCCCCAGCATTTT. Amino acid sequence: CASSPETTRVGQPQHF.

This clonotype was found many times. The CDR3 nucleotides are TGCAGTGCGAGACGGACAGGGACCTACAATGAGCAGTTCTTC. Its translation is CSARRTGTYNEQFF. The chain is built from TRBV20-1 and TRBJ2-1; 8 bases are a match to TRBD1. Germline V lookup: CDR1 DFQATT, CDR2 SNEGSKA (reference sequence). V lost 6 bases to trimming and J lost 2 bases; unmatched junction nucleotides: 6. This CDR3 is built from 14 residues.

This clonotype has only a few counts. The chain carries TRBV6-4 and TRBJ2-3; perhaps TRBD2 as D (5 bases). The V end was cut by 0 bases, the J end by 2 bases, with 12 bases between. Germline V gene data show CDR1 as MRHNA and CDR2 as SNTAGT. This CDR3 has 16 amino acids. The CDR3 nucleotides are TGTGCCAGCAGTGACTCGAAGAGGGCGCTCACAGATACGCAGTATTTT. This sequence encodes CASSDSKRALTDTQYF.

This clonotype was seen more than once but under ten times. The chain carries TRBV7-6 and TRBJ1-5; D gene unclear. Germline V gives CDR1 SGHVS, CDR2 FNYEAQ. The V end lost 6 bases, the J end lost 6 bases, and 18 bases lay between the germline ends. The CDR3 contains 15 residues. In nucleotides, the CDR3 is TGTGCCAGCAGTCAGCAACCAAGCCCGGGTCAGCCCCAGCATTTT. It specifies CASSQQPSPGQPQHF.

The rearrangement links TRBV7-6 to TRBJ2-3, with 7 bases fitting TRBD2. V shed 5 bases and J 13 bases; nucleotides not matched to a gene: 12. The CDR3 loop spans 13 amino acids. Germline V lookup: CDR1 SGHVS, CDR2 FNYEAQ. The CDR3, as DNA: TGTGCCAGCAGCCGCGGGGGTGGGCTTAAGGAGTATTTT. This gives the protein CASSRGGGLKEYF. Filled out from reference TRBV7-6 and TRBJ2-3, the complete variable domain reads GAGVSQSPRYKVTKRGQDVALRCDPISGHVSLYWYRQALGQGPEFLTYFNYEAQQDKSGLPNDRFSAERPEGSISTLTIQRTEQRDSAMYRCASSRGGGLKEYFGPGTRLTVL.

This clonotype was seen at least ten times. CDR3 region: CASSGGQSYNSPLHF. In DNA form, the CDR3 reads TGCGCCAGCAGCGGGGGACAGTCTTATAATTCACCCCTCCACTTT. The V gene is TRBV5-1, the J gene TRBJ1-6; 7 bases agree with TRBD1. Germline V gene data show CDR1 as SGHRS and CDR2 as YFSETQ. The CDR3 length is 15 residues. V shed 4 bases, J shed 4 bases, and the junction held 5 bases outside the gene matches.

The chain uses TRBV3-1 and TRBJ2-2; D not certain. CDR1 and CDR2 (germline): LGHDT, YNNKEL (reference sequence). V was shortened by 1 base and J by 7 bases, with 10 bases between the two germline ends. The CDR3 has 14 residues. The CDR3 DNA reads TGTGCCAGCAGCCAAGGGTCCGGGTTCGGGGAGCTGTTTTTT. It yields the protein CASSQGSGFGELFF.